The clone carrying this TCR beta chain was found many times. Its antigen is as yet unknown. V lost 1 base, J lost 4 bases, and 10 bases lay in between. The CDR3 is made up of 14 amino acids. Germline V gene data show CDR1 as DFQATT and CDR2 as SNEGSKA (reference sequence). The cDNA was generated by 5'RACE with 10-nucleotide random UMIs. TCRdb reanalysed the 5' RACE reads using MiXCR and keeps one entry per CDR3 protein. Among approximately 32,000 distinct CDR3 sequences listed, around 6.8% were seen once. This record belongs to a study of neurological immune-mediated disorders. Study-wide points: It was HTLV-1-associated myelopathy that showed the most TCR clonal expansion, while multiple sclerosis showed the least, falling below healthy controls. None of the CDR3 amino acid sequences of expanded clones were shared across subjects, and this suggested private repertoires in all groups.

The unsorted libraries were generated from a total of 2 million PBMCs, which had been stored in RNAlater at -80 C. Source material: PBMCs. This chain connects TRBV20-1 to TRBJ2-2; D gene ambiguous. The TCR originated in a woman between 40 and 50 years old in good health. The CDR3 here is CSARGTEITGELFF. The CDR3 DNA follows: TGCAGTGCTAGAGGGACGGAAATCACCGGGGAGCTGTTTTTT.